This TCR beta chain was retrieved from a study of blood T cell repertoires in COVID-19. On the study more broadly: Sites across the United States, Italy and Spain contributed samples from acute and convalescent COVID-19. In each case, the material was cDNA or gDNA derived from T cells, B-cell-depleted T cells, or PBMCs.

Authors' methods: Reference gene primer amplification gave nucleated cell count estimates. Libraries were prepared by immunoSEQ multiplex PCR; TCRdb keeps only in-frame clonotypes and omits some of them. V and J calls and clone size are copied from that table; D and trimming were computed from the DNA. The sample has approximately 100,000 clones; more than 80% are singletons. This CDR3 contains 14 residues. V lost 3 bases to trimming and J lost 3 bases, with 10 bases between them. Germline CDR1 is SGHTA and CDR2 is FQGNSA. J is TRBJ2-3 and V is TRBV7-2; D might be TRBD2 (6 bases). Specimen: peripheral blood. This receptor was taken from a woman older than 75 with acute or convalescent COVID-19. As DNA, the CDR3 is TGTGCCAGCAGCTTTGGACGGGGGACAGATACGCAGTATTTT. Protein product: CASSFGRGTDTQYF. The full variable domain, rest sourced from reference TRBV7-2 and TRBJ2-3, is GAGVSQSPSNKVTEKGKDVELRCDPISGHTALYWYRQSLGQGLEFLIYFQGNSAPDKSGLPSDRFSAERTGGSVSTLTIQRTQQEDSAVYLCASSFGRGTDTQYFGPGTRLTVL.